This T cell receptor (beta chain) was sequenced in a study of T cell responses to AZD1222 COVID-19 vaccine. General study findings and limits: Donors were chiefly white British, with a greater number of females, and clonal diversity was perhaps underestimated. AZD1222 recipients seropositive at baseline numbered only six or seven. The study sampled repertoires only after the peak T cell response. Spike-specific TCR depth and breadth grew after two AZD1222 doses.

This CDR3 has 16 amino acids. The germline gives CDR1 SGHTS, CDR2 YDEGEE. V trimming: 0 bases; J trimming: 2 bases; junction bases outside the gene matches: 4. The protocol was immunoSEQ multiplex PCR, while the TCRdb copy is restricted to in-frame clones and leaves out a portion. The sample holds more than 70,000 clones, 65% to 90% seen once. Of note for this clone: Its antigen is not identified.

The rearrangement uses TRBV5-8 and TRBJ2-5; TRBD1 matches 10 bases. This clonotype originated in an adult in good health. This material consisted of peripheral blood, taken on day 0 of AZD1222 vaccination. The CDR3 is CASSLGDRGWQETQYF. The CDR3 DNA is TGTGCCAGCAGCTTGGGGGACAGGGGATGGCAAGAGACCCAGTACTTC.